This T cell receptor beta chain was sequenced in a study of cytomegalovirus exposure and HLA in healthy donors. The PCR employed 60 Vbeta primers together with 13 Jbeta primers. Sequencing used immunoSEQ multiplex PCR; TCRdb keeps in-frame clones, though not all of them. The profile covers about 31,000 clones, with roughly 44% appearing a single time and around 2% taken by the ten largest. Comment on this clone: What it recognizes is unknown.

Study outcomes and limitations: Later analysis demonstrated an association between a missense DCLRE1C variant and TCR beta V- and J-gene trimming.

The germline gives CDR1 SGHKS, CDR2 YYEKEE (reference sequence). The CDR3 loop spans 14 amino acids. V dropped 3 bases and J dropped 1; count of bases not matched to a gene: 3. The rearrangement joins TRBV5-5 to TRBJ1-2; TRBD1 matches at 7 bases. Sequenced sample: PBMCs. This TCR was sampled from a woman in her fifties or sixties in good health and CMV-seronegative. The CDR3, as DNA: TGTGCCAGCAGCTGGGGACAGAGTAACTATGGCTACACCTTC. It encodes CASSWGQSNYGYTF.